This T cell receptor beta chain was sequenced for a study of blood T cell repertoires in COVID-19. Turning to the study itself: There were acute and convalescent COVID-19 samples, and they came from the United States, Italy and Spain.

Authors' data handling: Nucleated cell counts were estimated from reference gene primer amplification. Here immunoSEQ multiplex PCR was the method, and the copy in TCRdb shows in-frame clones only, minus some. The V and J calls and clone size were taken over from that table, and D and trimming were inferred from the DNA. The sample lists roughly 100,000 clones; approximately 82% were seen once. This clone was detected a few times. The V gene end was trimmed by 2 bases and the J gene end by 1 base; junction bases not matched to a gene: 0. This CDR3 contains 14 residues. Germline values: CDR1 SGHKS, CDR2 YYEKEE (reference sequence).

The clonotype was recovered from a man aged 55 to 70 with active or convalescent COVID-19. Sequences were obtained from peripheral blood. This chain uses TRBV5-5 with TRBJ2-7; TRBD2 matches at 10 bases. CDR3 in DNA: TGTGCCAGCAGCTTACTAGCGGGGTCCTACGAGCAGTACTTC. Translating it yields CASSLLAGSYEQYF.